A single sample gave rise to the 13 T cell receptor beta chains below, sequenced in a study of T cells in tuberculosis. Method: immunoSEQ multiplex PCR; TCRdb's copy keeps in-frame clones and lacks some. The repertoire holds about 36,000 clones, with over 90% as singletons. Input material: PBMCs. These receptors were obtained from a donor aged 10-29 years with latent tuberculosis or without tuberculosis infection.

V usage is TRBV30 and J usage is TRBJ1-2; D may be TRBD1 (6 bases). From germline, CDR1 is GTSNPN and CDR2 SVGIG (reference sequence). CDR3 length: 14 amino acids. Trimming cost V 8 bases and J 5 bases, with 21 bases left between them. CDR3 residues: CALEGGALRYGYTF. Here the CDR3 DNA reads TGTGCCCTCGAGGGGGGGGCTCTTAGGTATGGCTACACCTTC.

The V gene is TRBV14, the J gene TRBJ2-2; 14 positions match TRBD2. Germline V gives CDR1 SGHDN, CDR2 FVKESK. This CDR3 region has 17 residues. V shed 5 bases and J 2 bases; nucleotides not matched to a gene: 4. CDR3 sequence (DNA): TGTGCCAGCAGCTGGACTAGCGGGGGGATAAACACCGGGGAGCTGTTTTTT. Protein: CASSWTSGGINTGELFF. The full variable domain, in which reference TRBV14 and TRBJ2-2 provide the parts outside the CDR3, is EAGVTQFPSHSVIEKGQTVTLRCDPISGHDNLYWYRRVMGKEIKFLLHFVKESKQDESGMPNNRFLAERTGGTYSTLKVQPAELEDSGVYFCASSWTSGGINTGELFFGEGSRLTVL.

The V and J genes are TRBV10-2 and TRBJ1-2; D is perhaps TRBD1 (6 bases). V was shortened by 2 bases and J by 7 bases, with 17 bases between the two germline ends. CDR1 is WSHSY, CDR2 SAAADI, per germline. This CDR3 is 15 amino acids long. CDR3 nucleotide sequence: TGCGCCAGCAGTGAGGAGATGGACAGCTTTTTTGGCTACACCTTC. Its translation is CASSEEMDSFFGYTF.

The V gene is TRBV6-5, the J gene TRBJ1-4; maybe TRBD1 (5 bases). This CDR3 is 14 amino acids long. V lost 2 bases, J lost 8 bases, and 12 bases lay in between. Germline V gene sequence: CDR1 MNHEY, CDR2 SVGAGI. CDR3 amino acids: CASSYLAGGEKLFF. CDR3 coding DNA: TGTGCCAGCAGTTACCTAGCCGGGGGGGAAAAACTGTTTTTT.

CDR3 bases: TGTGCCAGCAGTCTGACAGATAACTATGGCTACACCTTC. Translation: CASSLTDNYGYTF. The chain has TRBV2 and TRBJ1-2, with D possibly being TRBD1 (5 bases). CDR1 is SNHLY, CDR2 FYNNEI, per germline. Trimming left V 5 bases short and J 1 base short, with 8 bases between. The length of the CDR3 is 13 residues.

This clone was observed a single time. The rearrangement joins TRBV5-4 to TRBJ2-7; 12 bases match TRBD1. There are 14 residues in the CDR3. Germline V lookup: CDR1 SGHNT, CDR2 YYREEE (reference sequence). The junction had 11 bases not matched to a gene; V was cut back by 5 bases and J by 11 bases. The CDR3 is CASSTPGQGAEEYF. CDR3 bases: TGTGCCAGCAGTACGCCGGGACAGGGGGCTGAAGAGTACTTC. Full variable domain (remainder filled in from reference TRBV5-4 and TRBJ2-7): ETGVTQSPTHLIKTRGQQVTLRCSSQSGHNTVSWYQQALGQGPQFIFQYYREEENGRGNFPPRFSGLQFPNYSSELNVNALELDDSALYLCASSTPGQGAEEYFGPGTRLTVT.

CDR3 loop: CASSSMLGGPRIIDTQYF. The CDR3 bases are TGCGCCAGCAGCTCGATGCTGGGGGGGCCAAGGATAATAGATACGCAGTATTTT. V is TRBV4-1 and J is TRBJ2-3, with D perhaps TRBD2 (7 bases). The CDR3 is 18 residues long. Trimming pared 5 bases from V and 5 bases from J, leaving 26 bases between. Germline V gene data show CDR1 as MGHRA and CDR2 as YSYEKL.

The rearrangement uses TRBV7-3 and TRBJ2-7, with 8 bases matching TRBD1. This CDR3 is 14 amino acids long. In germline, CDR1 is SGHTA, CDR2 FQGTGA. Unmatched junction bases numbered 6, after V lost 5 bases and J lost 3 bases. The CDR3 reads CASSPPGQDYEQYF. The CDR3 DNA follows: TGTGCCAGCAGCCCACCGGGACAGGACTACGAGCAGTACTTC. Filled out from reference TRBV7-3 and TRBJ2-7, the complete variable domain reads GAGVSQTPSNKVTEKGKYVELRCDPISGHTALYWYRQSLGQGPEFLIYFQGTGAADDSGLPNDRFFAVRPEGSVSTLKIQRTERGDSAVYLCASSPPGQDYEQYFGPGTRLTVT.

The chain has TRBV7-3 and TRBJ2-7, with D perhaps matching TRBD1 (6 bases). Trimming cost V 0 bases and J 6 bases, with 6 bases left between them. This CDR3 is 12 amino acids long. CDR1 SGHTA and CDR2 FQGTGA come from the germline V gene. The CDR3 nucleotides are TGTGCCAGCAGCTTAACAGGGGGCGAGCAGTACTTC. Its translation is CASSLTGGEQYF.

The V call is TRBV19, the J call TRBJ1-2; D not resolved. The CDR3 is 15 residues long. Trimming pared 1 base from V and 3 bases from J, leaving 12 bases between. Germline CDR1 is LNHDA and CDR2 is SQIVND (reference sequence). As DNA, the CDR3 is TGTGCCAGTAGTATAGTCGGCGGACTAGACTATGGCTACACCTTC. It encodes CASSIVGGLDYGYTF.

This clone came up once. In DNA, the CDR3 is TGTGCCAGCAGCCAAGATCTGAGCAGGGGGCGCTTTTACTATGGCTACACCTTC. This encodes CASSQDLSRGRFYYGYTF. The V and J genes are TRBV4-2 and TRBJ1-2; 8 nucleotides match TRBD1. Germline values: CDR1 LGHNA, CDR2 YNFKEQ. The trim removed 0 bases at V and 3 bases at J, leaving 12 bases unmatched. CDR3 size: 18 residues.

The chain recombines TRBV7-2 with TRBJ2-1; D perhaps matches TRBD1 (7 bases). The CDR3 has 17 residues. V was clipped by 1 base and J by 12 bases, with 25 bases between them. The germline V gene has CDR1 SGHTA and CDR2 FQGNSA. CDR3 protein: CASSLEGAGLNSGTQFF. In nucleotides, the CDR3 is TGTGCCAGCAGCTTAGAGGGGGCGGGGCTAAATAGCGGTACGCAGTTCTTC.

V and J are TRBV2 and TRBJ1-2; a weak D match, TRBD1 (6 bases). The V end lost 4 bases, the J end lost 5 bases, and 11 bases lay between the germline ends. This CDR3 region has 13 residues. The V gene's germline CDR1 is SNHLY and CDR2 FYNNEI. This CDR3 reads CASSATGMYGYTF. CDR3 in DNA: TGTGCCAGCAGTGCCACAGGGATGTATGGCTACACCTTC.